This T cell receptor (beta chain) was profiled in a study of read filtering for tumor transcriptome and immune sequencing. Looking at the study overall: R-ISS stage counts were 8 or 9 for I, 15 to 20 for II, 6 or 7 for III. Study results and caveats: IR-seq captured clonotypes deeper and more reliably than RNA-seq. Sorted CD138-negative bone marrow cells were not purified T cells.

Bone marrow was sampled from every patient at the time of active disease. As for this clonotype: The target antigen is unknown.

Molecular barcoded adaptors covering alpha/delta and beta/gamma chains were used on approximately 440 ng RNA. One entry per CDR3 protein, called by TCRdb with MiXCR from the reads. Of over 90,000 distinct CDR3 sequences listed, 20% to 25% are singletons. Trimming removed 1 base from V and 6 bases from J, with 12 bases in between. Looked up from germline, CDR1 is MGHRA and CDR2 is YSYEKL. The CDR3 totals 14 residues. The chain combines TRBV4-1 with TRBJ1-2; D is ambiguous. This clonotype was obtained from a donor aged 40 or older with multiple myeloma. The sample comprised a population of CD138-negative cells sorted from bone marrow. This CDR3 reads CASSQGRIDDGYTF. The CDR3 nucleotides are TGCGCCAGCAGCCAAGGGCGAATAGACGATGGCTACACCTTC.